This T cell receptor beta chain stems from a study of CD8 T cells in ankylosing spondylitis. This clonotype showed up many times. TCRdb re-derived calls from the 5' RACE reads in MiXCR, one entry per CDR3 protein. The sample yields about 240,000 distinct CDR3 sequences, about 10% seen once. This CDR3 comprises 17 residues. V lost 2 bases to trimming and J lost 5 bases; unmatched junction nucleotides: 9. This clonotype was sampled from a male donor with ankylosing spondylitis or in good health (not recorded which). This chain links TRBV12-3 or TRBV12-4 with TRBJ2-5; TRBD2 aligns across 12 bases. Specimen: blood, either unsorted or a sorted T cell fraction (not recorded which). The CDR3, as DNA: TGTGCCAGCAGTTTAAGGCGACTAGCGGGAGATCGGGAGACCCAGTACTTC. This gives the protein CASSLRRLAGDRETQYF.